The source of this TCR beta chain is a study of OX40 agonist ivuxolimab in advanced cancers. The V and J ends lost 6 bases and 4 bases respectively, with 12 bases between them. CDR1 is LNHDA and CDR2 is SQIVND in the germline V gene (reference sequence). The CDR3 totals 13 residues. The protocol was immunoSEQ multiplex PCR, while the TCRdb copy is restricted to in-frame clones and leaves out a portion. The sample shows 65,000 to 70,000 clones, roughly 85% of them seen only once. The sample here was CD4+ or CD8+ T cells sorted from blood, taken in a trial of the OX40 agonist ivuxolimab. The TCR sequence derives from an adult with an advanced solid tumor such as melanoma, head and neck, liver or kidney cancer. The rearrangement joins TRBV19 to TRBJ1-1; tentative D call: TRBD1 (6 bases). The CDR3 is CASSPRGSTEAFF. The CDR3 nucleotides read TGTGCCAGTAGCCCCAGGGGAAGCACTGAAGCTTTCTTT.